These 30 T cell receptor beta chains were sequenced from one sample in a study of T cells after yellow fever vaccination. TCRdb reprocessed the 5' RACE reads with MiXCR, giving one entry per CDR3 protein. The sample shows about 550,000 distinct CDR3 sequences, roughly a fifth of them seen only once. The source was PBMCs, collected 15 days after the yellow fever booster vaccination. These receptors all stem from a man younger than 40 who received the YFV17D yellow fever vaccine.

The rearrangement uses TRBV20-1 and TRBJ2-2; D unclear. V was clipped by 6 bases and J by 1 base, with 18 bases between them. The CDR3 runs 16 residues. Germline CDR1 DFQATT, CDR2 SNEGSKA (reference sequence). The CDR3 sequence: CSAPFGVQRNTGELFF. CDR3 bases: TGCAGTGCGCCTTTTGGTGTGCAGAGGAACACCGGGGAGCTGTTTTTT.

The CDR3 DNA follows: TGTGCCAGCAGCATTACAGGGAATCCTCACTCCGAGCAGTACTTC. This translates into CASSITGNPHSEQYF. The chain has TRBV7-8 and TRBJ2-7; D perhaps matches TRBD1 (6 bases). The CDR3 is 15 residues long. CDR1 SGHVS and CDR2 FQNEAQ come from the germline V gene. V lost 5 bases and J 6 bases, leaving 20 bases between the germline ends.

The rearrangement uses TRBV6-2 or TRBV6-3 and TRBJ2-1; 7 bases are a match to TRBD1. J gave up 3 bases and V 6 bases, and 8 bases lay outside the gene matches. Germline V lookup: CDR1 MNHEY, CDR2 SVGEGT. This CDR3 region has 15 residues. The CDR3 is CASRGATGYYNEQFF. Written as DNA, the CDR3 is TGTGCCAGCAGGGGTGCGACAGGGTACTACAATGAGCAGTTCTTC.

The chain has TRBV6-6 and TRBJ2-3; D not certain. The germline CDR1 and CDR2 sequences are MNHNY and SVGAGI (reference sequence). V shed 10 bases and J shed 2 bases, with 13 bases lying between them. The CDR3 has 13 amino acids. The CDR3 bases are TGTGCCACCTCCCCGAGGTACACAGATACGCAGTATTTT. It encodes CATSPRYTDTQYF.

V usage is TRBV15 and J usage is TRBJ2-1; weak D call: TRBD2 (5 bases). Deletions cut 0 bases from V and 8 bases from J, with 14 bases between. Germline V lookup: CDR1 LNHNV, CDR2 YYDKDF (reference sequence). The CDR3 contains 15 residues. The DNA for the CDR3 is TGTGCCACCAGCAGAGATCGGACTCCGTCTGATGAGCAGTTCTTC. This sequence encodes CATSRDRTPSDEQFF.

This clonotype has a handful of counts. This chain uses TRBV6-1 with TRBJ2-4, with D perhaps TRBD1 or TRBD2 (5 bases each). V was shortened by 6 bases and J by 7 bases, with 19 bases between the two germline ends. The CDR3 length is 15 residues. Germline CDR1 MNHNS, CDR2 SASEGT. The CDR3 protein is CASSRSDGALNIQYF. CDR3 nucleotides: TGTGCCAGCAGCCGCAGTGACGGGGCTTTGAACATTCAGTACTTC.

This rearrangement joins TRBV7-9 to TRBJ2-3; 9 positions match TRBD1. CDR1 and CDR2 from the germline V gene are SEHNR and FQNEAQ (reference sequence). The V gene end was trimmed by 5 bases and the J gene end by 1 base; junction bases not matched to a gene: 4. The CDR3 is 15 residues long. This CDR3 reads CASSLRDRGTDTQYF. The CDR3 DNA reads TGTGCCAGCAGCCTCCGGGACAGGGGCACAGATACGCAGTATTTT.

This clonotype has more than one count but fewer than ten. The chain has TRBV20-1 and TRBJ2-5; TRBD1 matches at 7 bases. The CDR3 is 14 amino acids. With V trimmed by 6 bases and J by 2 bases, 9 bases remained unmatched. Germline CDR1 reads DFQATT; CDR2 reads SNEGSKA (reference sequence). The DNA for the CDR3 is TGCAGTGCCCCCCCGGGGACAGCTCAAGAGACCCAGTACTTC. It specifies CSAPPGTAQETQYF.

This clonotype was observed a handful of times. The chain couples TRBV12-3 or TRBV12-4 to TRBJ2-3, with no clear D. The CDR3 is 14 amino acids. V was pared by 1 base and J by 0 bases, with 5 bases between. CDR3 loop: CASSLEPSTDTQYF. In DNA, the CDR3 is TGTGCCAGCAGTTTAGAACCTAGCACAGATACGCAGTATTTT.

This clonotype was detected only a few times. As DNA, the CDR3 is TGCAGTGCTAGAGACCTATCAGGTTATAGGAACACCGGGGAGCTGTTTTTT. Protein product: CSARDLSGYRNTGELFF. V usage is TRBV20-1 and J usage is TRBJ2-2; D unresolved. The germline V gene encodes CDR1 DFQATT and CDR2 SNEGSKA (reference sequence). V was cut by 0 bases and J by 1 base, with 15 bases left in between. The CDR3 runs 17 residues.

This clonotype showed up just a few times. The chain recombines TRBV7-2 with TRBJ2-1; no firm D call. Trimming stripped 5 bases from V and 10 bases from J, with 12 bases between. This CDR3 has 12 amino acids. Germline-derived CDR1 and CDR2 are SGHTA and FQGNSA. CDR3 nucleotides: TGTGCCAGCAGCCCCCTCCTCGGGGAGCAGTTCTTC. Protein sequence: CASSPLLGEQFF.

The chain uses TRBV7-2 and TRBJ2-5, with unresolved D. Germline CDR1 SGHTA, CDR2 FQGNSA. Trimming pared 5 bases from V and 2 bases from J, leaving 12 bases between. CDR3 size: 14 residues. Here the CDR3 reads CASSPSRSQETQYF. The CDR3 DNA reads TGTGCCAGCAGCCCCTCACGTTCTCAAGAGACCCAGTACTTC.

The chain has TRBV29-1 and TRBJ2-1; 7 bases fit TRBD2. The V gene end was trimmed by 7 bases and the J gene end by 9 bases; junction bases not matched to a gene: 12. In germline, CDR1 is SQVTM, CDR2 ANQGSEA. This CDR3 spans 13 amino acids. CDR3 nucleotide sequence: TGCAGCGGCCGGCTACTAGCGCCGGCTGAGCAGTTCTTC. It translates to CSGRLLAPAEQFF.

This clonotype turned up a few times. The gene calls are TRBV5-1 and TRBJ2-1; 10 bases are a match to TRBD1. From germline, CDR1 is SGHRS and CDR2 YFSETQ. V lost 4 bases, J lost 5 bases, and 3 bases stayed unmatched. This CDR3 comprises 14 residues. CDR3 sequence reads: CASSSGTGDNEQFF. CDR3 sequence (DNA): TGCGCCAGCAGCAGCGGGACAGGGGACAATGAGCAGTTCTTC.

DNA for the CDR3: TGTGCCAGCAGCCAAGGCCCAGGTGCCGGGGAGCTGTTTTTT. Translated, it gives CASSQGPGAGELFF. The genes are TRBV3-1 and TRBJ2-2; no definite D call. Germline V gene sequence: CDR1 LGHDT, CDR2 YNNKEL (reference sequence). V shed 1 base and J shed 6 bases, with 9 bases lying between them. This CDR3 is 14 amino acids long.

The genes are TRBV7-2 and TRBJ2-7, with 10 positions matching TRBD2. The J segment lost 4 bases and the V segment lost 1 base, leaving 4 bases of the junction unmatched. CDR1 is SGHTA, CDR2 FQGNSA, per germline. The CDR3 loop spans 15 amino acids. Here the CDR3 reads CASSLEGTSVYEQYF. The CDR3 DNA sequence: TGTGCCAGCAGCTTAGAAGGGACTAGCGTGTACGAGCAGTACTTC. The complete variable domain, with remaining parts taken from reference TRBV7-2 and TRBJ2-7, reads GAGVSQSPSNKVTEKGKDVELRCDPISGHTALYWYRQSLGQGLEFLIYFQGNSAPDKSGLPSDRFSAERTGGSVSTLTIQRTQQEDSAVYLCASSLEGTSVYEQYFGPGTRLTVT.

This rearrangement joins TRBV7-2 to TRBJ2-3; TRBD2 matches at 8 bases. Germline V CDR1 and CDR2: SGHTA, FQGNSA. Germline trimming cut 5 bases from V and 4 bases from J; bases unmatched to any gene: 11. This CDR3 region has 16 residues. CDR3 DNA sequence: TGTGCCAGCAGCCCTCCTCCAGCGGGAGTGGCAGATACGCAGTATTTT. Its translation is CASSPPPAGVADTQYF.

This CDR3 reads CASSRDPQWYEQYF. The CDR3 DNA sequence: TGTGCCAGCAGCCGGGATCCACAGTGGTACGAGCAGTACTTC. V gene TRBV7-2 combines with J gene TRBJ2-7; weak D call: TRBD2 (5 bases). This CDR3 has 14 amino acids. CDR1 and CDR2 (germline): SGHTA, FQGNSA. V was pared by 5 bases and J by 4 bases, with 15 bases between. Full variable domain (remainder filled in from reference TRBV7-2 and TRBJ2-7): GAGVSQSPSNKVTEKGKDVELRCDPISGHTALYWYRQSLGQGLEFLIYFQGNSAPDKSGLPSDRFSAERTGGSVSTLTIQRTQQEDSAVYLCASSRDPQWYEQYFGPGTRLTVT.

The chain has TRBV18 and TRBJ2-5, with D unresolved. V lost 2 bases to trimming and J lost 0 bases, with 13 bases between them. Germline CDR1 is KGHSH and CDR2 is LQKENI. The CDR3 length is 16 residues. CDR3 in amino acids: CASSPMLPPYQETQYF. The CDR3 nucleotides read TGTGCCAGCTCACCAATGCTCCCCCCGTACCAAGAGACCCAGTACTTC.

The chain employs TRBV4-1 and TRBJ2-2, with D unclear. V dropped 3 bases and J dropped 5 bases, with 10 bases sitting between them. Per germline, CDR1 MGHRA and CDR2 YSYEKL. There are 14 residues in the CDR3. The CDR3 DNA reads TGCGCCAGCAGCCACGGCCTTGATACCGGGGAGCTGTTTTTT. Protein product: CASSHGLDTGELFF.

The V and J genes are TRBV7-3 and TRBJ2-2; 13 bases align to TRBD2. This CDR3 is built from 16 residues. From germline, CDR1 is SGHTA and CDR2 FQGTGA. V was pared by 5 bases and J by 4 bases, with 4 bases of the junction left unmatched. The CDR3 sequence is CASSKGLAGATGELFF. The CDR3 DNA reads as TGTGCCAGCAGCAAAGGACTAGCGGGAGCCACCGGGGAGCTGTTTTTT.

This clonotype was recorded a few times. The chain links TRBV6-5 to TRBJ2-7, with 7 bases matching TRBD2. J lost 0 bases, V lost 2 bases, and 7 bases had no gene match. The germline CDR1 and CDR2 sequences are MNHEY and SVGAGI. CDR3 length: 16 amino acids. The CDR3 coding sequence is TGTGCCAGCAGTTACGTCTGGCGGGAGAGCTCCTACGAGCAGTACTTC. It encodes CASSYVWRESSYEQYF.

CDR3 protein: CSARDGGGSYNEQFF. The CDR3 nucleotides are TGCAGTGCTAGAGATGGAGGTGGTTCCTACAATGAGCAGTTCTTC. This chain connects TRBV20-1 to TRBJ2-1, with D perhaps TRBD2 (5 bases). Germline values: CDR1 DFQATT, CDR2 SNEGSKA (reference sequence). The length of the CDR3 is 15 residues. V dropped 0 bases and J dropped 1 base, with 10 bases sitting between them.

This clonotype appeared many times. The genes are TRBV29-1 and TRBJ2-2, with D hard to call. Germline V lookup: CDR1 SQVTM, CDR2 ANQGSEA. The CDR3 consists of 10 residues. V gave up 4 bases and J gave up 7 bases, with 4 bases separating them. For the CDR3, the DNA is TGCAGCGTTGGGGACGGGGAGCTGTTTTTT. Encoded protein: CSVGDGELFF.

This clonotype was recorded a few times. The chain uses TRBV7-2 and TRBJ2-5, with 7 positions matching TRBD2. This CDR3 has 13 amino acids. Trimming at V came to 5 bases and at J to 2 bases, leaving 2 bases not matched to a gene. CDR1 and CDR2 from the germline V gene are SGHTA and FQGNSA. The DNA of the CDR3 is TGTGCCAGCAGCATGGGGGGGCAAGAGACCCAGTACTTC. Its translation: CASSMGGQETQYF.

This clonotype showed up just a few times. The genes are TRBV5-1 and TRBJ2-1; a weak D match, TRBD2 (5 bases). Germline CDR1 reads SGHRS; CDR2 reads YFSETQ. Trimming shortened V by 4 bases and J by 4 bases, and 15 bases separated the two germline ends. The CDR3 contains 15 residues. The CDR3: CASSVEESRYNEQFF. The DNA of the CDR3 is TGCGCCAGCAGCGTGGAGGAGTCTCGATACAATGAGCAGTTCTTC.

This clonotype was detected only a few times. The chain employs TRBV15 and TRBJ1-2; D is uncertain. The CDR3 is 15 residues long. V dropped 0 bases and J dropped 8 bases, with 16 bases sitting between them. CDR1 is LNHNV, CDR2 YYDKDF, per germline (reference sequence). The CDR3 reads CATSRDKVQSDGYTF. In nucleotides, the CDR3 is TGTGCCACCAGCAGAGATAAGGTCCAGTCGGACGGCTACACCTTC. The full variable domain, its missing parts supplied by reference TRBV15 and TRBJ1-2, is DAMVIQNPRYQVTQFGKPVTLSCSQTLNHNVMYWYQQKSSQAPKLLFHYYDKDFNNEADTPDNFQSRRPNTSFCFLDIRSPGLGDTAMYLCATSRDKVQSDGYTFGSGTRLTVV.

This clonotype was seen a handful of times. The chain couples TRBV7-9 to TRBJ2-7; 7 nucleotides align to TRBD1. J lost 3 bases, V lost 5 bases, and 16 bases had no gene match. CDR3 size: 17 residues. Germline-derived CDR1 and CDR2 are SEHNR and FQNEAQ (reference sequence). CDR3 region: CASSVDRVGQARYEQYF. The CDR3 coding sequence is TGTGCCAGCAGCGTAGATCGGGTAGGACAGGCTCGCTACGAGCAGTACTTC.

This clonotype was seen many times. The J gene is TRBJ2-7, the V gene TRBV20-1; TRBD2 matches 12 bases. Germline V lookup: CDR1 DFQATT, CDR2 SNEGSKA (reference sequence). V was pared by 3 bases and J by 4 bases, with 4 bases of the junction left unmatched. The CDR3 has 14 residues. The chain's CDR3 is CSASLTSGSYEQYF. In nucleotides, the CDR3 is TGCAGTGCTAGTCTGACTAGCGGGAGTTACGAGCAGTACTTC.

This clonotype has just a few counts. The chain employs TRBV29-1 and TRBJ2-1; the D gene could be TRBD1 or TRBD2 (5 bases each). The CDR3 length is 12 residues. Trimming pared 5 bases from V and 7 bases from J, leaving 12 bases between. Germline CDR1 reads SQVTM; CDR2 reads ANQGSEA. The CDR3 region is CSVLGELNEQFF. CDR3 sequence (DNA): TGCAGCGTTCTAGGGGAGTTGAATGAGCAGTTCTTC.